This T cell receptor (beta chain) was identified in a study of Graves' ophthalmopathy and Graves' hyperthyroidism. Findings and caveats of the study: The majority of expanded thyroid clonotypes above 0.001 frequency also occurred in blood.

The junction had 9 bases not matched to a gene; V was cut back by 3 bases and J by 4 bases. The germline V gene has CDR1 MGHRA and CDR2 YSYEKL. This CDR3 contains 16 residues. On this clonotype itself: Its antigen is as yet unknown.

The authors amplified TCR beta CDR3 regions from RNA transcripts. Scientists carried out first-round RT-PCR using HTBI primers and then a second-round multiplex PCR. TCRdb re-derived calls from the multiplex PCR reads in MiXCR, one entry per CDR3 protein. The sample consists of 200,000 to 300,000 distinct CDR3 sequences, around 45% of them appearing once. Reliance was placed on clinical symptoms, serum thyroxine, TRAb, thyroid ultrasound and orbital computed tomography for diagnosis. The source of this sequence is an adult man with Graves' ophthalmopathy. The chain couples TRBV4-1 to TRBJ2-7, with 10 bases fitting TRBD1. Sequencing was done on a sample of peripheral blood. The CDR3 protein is CASSQDRQGAIYEQYF. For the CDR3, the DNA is TGCGCCAGCAGCCAGGATCGACAGGGGGCCATTTACGAGCAGTACTTC.